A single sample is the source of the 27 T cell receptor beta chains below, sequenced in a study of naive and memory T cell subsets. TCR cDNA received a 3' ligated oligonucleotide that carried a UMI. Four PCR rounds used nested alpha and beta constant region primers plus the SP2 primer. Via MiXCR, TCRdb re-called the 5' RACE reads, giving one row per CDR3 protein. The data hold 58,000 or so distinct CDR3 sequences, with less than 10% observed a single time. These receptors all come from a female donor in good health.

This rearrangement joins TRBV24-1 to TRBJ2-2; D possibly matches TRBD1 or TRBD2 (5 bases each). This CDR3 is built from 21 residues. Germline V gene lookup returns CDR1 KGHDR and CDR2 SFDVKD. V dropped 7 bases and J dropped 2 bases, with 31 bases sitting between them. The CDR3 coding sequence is TGTGCCACCAGCCGCAAACCTGGGACGCCTTTCCCCAGAGAAAACACCGGGGAGCTGTTTTTT. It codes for CATSRKPGTPFPRENTGELFF.

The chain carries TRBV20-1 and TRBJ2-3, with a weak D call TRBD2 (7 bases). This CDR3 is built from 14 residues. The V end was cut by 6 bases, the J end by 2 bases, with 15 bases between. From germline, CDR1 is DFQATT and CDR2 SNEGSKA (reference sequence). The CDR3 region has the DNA TGCAGTGCGGGGGGGGCAGGGGCCACAGATACGCAGTATTTT. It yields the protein CSAGGAGATDTQYF.

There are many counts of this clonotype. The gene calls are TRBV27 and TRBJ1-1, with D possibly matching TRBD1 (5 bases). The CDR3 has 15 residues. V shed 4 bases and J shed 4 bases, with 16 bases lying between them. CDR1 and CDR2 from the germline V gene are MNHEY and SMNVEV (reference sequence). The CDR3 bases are TGTGCCAGCAGTTGGCAGGGAGGAATCGGCACTGAAGCTTTCTTT. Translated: CASSWQGGIGTEAFF.

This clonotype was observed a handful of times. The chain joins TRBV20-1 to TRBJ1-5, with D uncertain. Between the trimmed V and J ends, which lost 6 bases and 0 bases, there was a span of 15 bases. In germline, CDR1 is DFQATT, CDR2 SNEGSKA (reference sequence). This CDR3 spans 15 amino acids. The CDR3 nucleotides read TGCAGTGCGAGCGGGAGACCATATAGCAATCAGCCCCAGCATTTT. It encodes CSASGRPYSNQPQHF.

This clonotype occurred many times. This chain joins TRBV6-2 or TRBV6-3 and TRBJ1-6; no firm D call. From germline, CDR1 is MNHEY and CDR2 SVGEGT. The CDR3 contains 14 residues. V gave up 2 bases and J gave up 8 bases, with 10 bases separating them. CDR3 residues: CASSYRWADSPLHF. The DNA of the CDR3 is TGTGCCAGCAGTTACCGGTGGGCAGATTCACCCCTCCACTTT.

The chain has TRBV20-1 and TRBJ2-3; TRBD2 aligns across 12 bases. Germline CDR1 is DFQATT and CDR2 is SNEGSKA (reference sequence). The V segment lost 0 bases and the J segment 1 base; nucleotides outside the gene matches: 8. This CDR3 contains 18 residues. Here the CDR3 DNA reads TGCAGTGCTAGAGATCTTCTAGCGGGGGGGCGGGGCACAGATACGCAGTATTTT. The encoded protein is CSARDLLAGGRGTDTQYF.

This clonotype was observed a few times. The CDR3, as DNA: TGCGCCAGCAGCCCGCGTGACAGGGGTAACATGAACACTGAAGCTTTCTTT. Protein: CASSPRDRGNMNTEAFF. This chain links TRBV4-1 with TRBJ1-1, with 8 bases aligning to TRBD1. The CDR3 is 17 amino acids. Unmatched junction bases numbered 10, after V lost 4 bases and J lost 0 bases. In germline, CDR1 is MGHRA, CDR2 YSYEKL.

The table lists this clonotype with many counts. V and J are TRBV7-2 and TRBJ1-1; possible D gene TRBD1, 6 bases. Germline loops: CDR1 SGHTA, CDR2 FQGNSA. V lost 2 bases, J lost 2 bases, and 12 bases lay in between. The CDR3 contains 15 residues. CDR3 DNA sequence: TGTGCCAGCAGCTTATCGCTGGGGGCTAACACTGAAGCTTTCTTT. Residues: CASSLSLGANTEAFF.

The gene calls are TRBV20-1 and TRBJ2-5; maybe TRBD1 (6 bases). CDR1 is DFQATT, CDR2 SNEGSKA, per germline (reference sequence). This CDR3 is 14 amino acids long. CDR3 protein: CSSPKPGVQETQYF. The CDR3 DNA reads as TGCAGCAGCCCCAAGCCAGGGGTACAAGAGACCCAGTACTTC.

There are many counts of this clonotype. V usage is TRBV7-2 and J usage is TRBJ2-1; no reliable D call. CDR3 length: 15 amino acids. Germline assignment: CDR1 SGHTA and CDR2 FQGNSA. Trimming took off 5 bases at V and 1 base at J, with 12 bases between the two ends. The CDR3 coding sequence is TGTGCCAGCAGCGTTTCGCCTAGGTCCTACAATGAGCAGTTCTTC. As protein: CASSVSPRSYNEQFF. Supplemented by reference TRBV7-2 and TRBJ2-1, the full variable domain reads GAGVSQSPSNKVTEKGKDVELRCDPISGHTALYWYRQSLGQGLEFLIYFQGNSAPDKSGLPSDRFSAERTGGSVSTLTIQRTQQEDSAVYLCASSVSPRSYNEQFFGPGTRLTVL.

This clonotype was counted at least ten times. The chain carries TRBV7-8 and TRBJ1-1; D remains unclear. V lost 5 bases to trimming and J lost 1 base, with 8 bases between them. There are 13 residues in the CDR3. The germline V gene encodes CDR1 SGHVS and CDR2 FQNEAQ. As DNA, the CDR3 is TGTGCCAGCAGCCGAGGGAGGAACACTGAAGCTTTCTTT. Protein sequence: CASSRGRNTEAFF.

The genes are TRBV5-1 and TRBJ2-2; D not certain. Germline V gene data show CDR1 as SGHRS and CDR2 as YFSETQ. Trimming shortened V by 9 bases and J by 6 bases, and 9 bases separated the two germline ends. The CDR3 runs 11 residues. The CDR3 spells CANNLAGELFF. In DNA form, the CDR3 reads TGCGCCAACAACCTAGCCGGGGAGCTGTTTTTT.

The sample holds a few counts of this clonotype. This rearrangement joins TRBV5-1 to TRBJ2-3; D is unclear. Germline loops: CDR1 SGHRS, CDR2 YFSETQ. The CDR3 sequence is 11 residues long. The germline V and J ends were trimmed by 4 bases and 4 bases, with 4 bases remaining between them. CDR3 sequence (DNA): TGCGCCAGCAGCCGCGCAGATACGCAGTATTTT. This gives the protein CASSRADTQYF. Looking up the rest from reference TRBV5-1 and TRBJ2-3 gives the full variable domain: KAGVTQTPRYLIKTRGQQVTLSCSPISGHRSVSWYQQTPGQGLQFLFEYFSETQRNKGNFPGRFSGRQFSNSRSEMNVSTLELGDSALYLCASSRADTQYFGPGTRLTVL.

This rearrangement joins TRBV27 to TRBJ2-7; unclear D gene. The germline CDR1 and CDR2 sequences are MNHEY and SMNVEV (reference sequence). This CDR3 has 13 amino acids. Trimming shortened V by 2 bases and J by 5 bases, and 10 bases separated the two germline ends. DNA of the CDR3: TGTGCCAGCAGTTTACGCGGTTGGCACGAGCAGTACTTC. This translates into CASSLRGWHEQYF.

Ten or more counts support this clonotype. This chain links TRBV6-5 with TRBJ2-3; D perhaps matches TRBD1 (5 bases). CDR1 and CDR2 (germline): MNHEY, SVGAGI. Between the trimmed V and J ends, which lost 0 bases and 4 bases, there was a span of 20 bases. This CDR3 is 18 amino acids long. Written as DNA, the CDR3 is TGTGCCAGCAGTTACTCGATCGCAGGGTCATTTTTGGCAGATACGCAGTATTTT. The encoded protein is CASSYSIAGSFLADTQYF.

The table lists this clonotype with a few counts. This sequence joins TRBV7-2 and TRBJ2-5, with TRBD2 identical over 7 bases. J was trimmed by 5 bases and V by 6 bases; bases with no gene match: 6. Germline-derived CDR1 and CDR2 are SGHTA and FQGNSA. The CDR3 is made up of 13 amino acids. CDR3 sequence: CASRGGAVETQYF. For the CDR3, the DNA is TGTGCCAGCAGGGGAGGGGCGGTGGAGACCCAGTACTTC. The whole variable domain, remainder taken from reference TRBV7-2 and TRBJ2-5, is GAGVSQSPSNKVTEKGKDVELRCDPISGHTALYWYRQSLGQGLEFLIYFQGNSAPDKSGLPSDRFSAERTGGSVSTLTIQRTQQEDSAVYLCASRGGAVETQYFGPGTRLLVL.

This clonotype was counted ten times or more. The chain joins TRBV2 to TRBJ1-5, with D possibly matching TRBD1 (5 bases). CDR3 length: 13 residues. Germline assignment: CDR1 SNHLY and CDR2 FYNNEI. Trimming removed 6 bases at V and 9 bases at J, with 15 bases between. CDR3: CASSPAPRVPQHF. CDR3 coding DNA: TGTGCCAGCAGCCCGGCCCCCAGGGTGCCCCAGCATTTT.

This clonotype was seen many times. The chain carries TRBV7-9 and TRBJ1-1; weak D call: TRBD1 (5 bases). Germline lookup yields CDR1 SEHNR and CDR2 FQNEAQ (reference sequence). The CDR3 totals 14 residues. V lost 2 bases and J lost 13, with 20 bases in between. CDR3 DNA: TGTGCCAGCAGCTTACAGCCCGGGGCGCCTGCGTATTTCTTT. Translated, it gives CASSLQPGAPAYFF.

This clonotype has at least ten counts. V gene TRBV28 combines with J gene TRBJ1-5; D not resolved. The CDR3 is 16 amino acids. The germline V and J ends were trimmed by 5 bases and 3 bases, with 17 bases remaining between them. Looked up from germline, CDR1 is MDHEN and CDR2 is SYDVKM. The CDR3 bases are TGTGCCAGCAGTACAGCCGGACGGGAGACCAATCAGCCCCAGCATTTT. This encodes CASSTAGRETNQPQHF.

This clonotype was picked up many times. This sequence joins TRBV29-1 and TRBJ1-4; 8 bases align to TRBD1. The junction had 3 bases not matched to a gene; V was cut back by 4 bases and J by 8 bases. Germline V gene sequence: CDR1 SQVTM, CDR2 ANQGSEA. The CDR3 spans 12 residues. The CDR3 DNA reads TGCAGCGTTGGGACAGGGCGCGAAAAACTGTTTTTT. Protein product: CSVGTGREKLFF.

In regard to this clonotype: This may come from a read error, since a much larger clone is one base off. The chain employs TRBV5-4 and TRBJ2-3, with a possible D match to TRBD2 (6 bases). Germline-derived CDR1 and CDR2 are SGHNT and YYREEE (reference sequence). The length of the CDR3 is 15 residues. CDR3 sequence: CASSLRHTSTDTLYF. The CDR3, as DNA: TGTGCCAGCAGCTTGAGACACACTAGCACAGATACGCTGTATTTT.

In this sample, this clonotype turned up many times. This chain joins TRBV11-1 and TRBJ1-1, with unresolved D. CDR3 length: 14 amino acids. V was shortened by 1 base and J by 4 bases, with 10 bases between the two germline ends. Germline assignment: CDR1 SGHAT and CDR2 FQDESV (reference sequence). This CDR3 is CASSLGDHGTEAFF. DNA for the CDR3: TGTGCCAGCAGCTTAGGGGATCATGGCACTGAAGCTTTCTTT.

CDR3 sequence reads: CASSLVGGPDTQYF. The CDR3 DNA sequence: TGCGCCAGCAGCTTGGTGGGGGGCCCAGATACGCAGTATTTT. The chain combines TRBV5-1 with TRBJ2-3; tentatively, D is TRBD1 or TRBD2 (6 bases each). Trimming removed 0 bases from V and 4 bases from J, with 9 bases in between. This CDR3 has 14 residues. Germline V lookup: CDR1 SGHRS, CDR2 YFSETQ.

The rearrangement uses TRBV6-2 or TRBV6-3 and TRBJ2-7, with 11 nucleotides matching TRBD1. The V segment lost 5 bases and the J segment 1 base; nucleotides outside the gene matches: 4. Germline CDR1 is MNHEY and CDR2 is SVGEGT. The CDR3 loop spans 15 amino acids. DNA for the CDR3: TGTGCCAGCAGTCCCGGGACAGGGGGGTCCTACGAGCAGTACTTC. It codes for CASSPGTGGSYEQYF.

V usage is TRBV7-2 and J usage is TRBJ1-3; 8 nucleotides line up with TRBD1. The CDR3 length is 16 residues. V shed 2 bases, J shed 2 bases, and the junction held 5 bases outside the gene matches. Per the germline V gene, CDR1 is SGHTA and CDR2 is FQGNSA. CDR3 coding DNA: TGTGCCAGCAGCTTATTTCCGGGACAGGCTGGAAACACCATATATTTT. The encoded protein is CASSLFPGQAGNTIYF.

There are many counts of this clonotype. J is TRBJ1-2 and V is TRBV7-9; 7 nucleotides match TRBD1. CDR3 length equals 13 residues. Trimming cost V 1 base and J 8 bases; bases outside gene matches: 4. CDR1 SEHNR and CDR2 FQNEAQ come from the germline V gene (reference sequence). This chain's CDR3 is CASSLEGARGYTF. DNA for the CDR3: TGTGCCAGCAGCTTAGAGGGGGCGCGGGGCTACACCTTC.

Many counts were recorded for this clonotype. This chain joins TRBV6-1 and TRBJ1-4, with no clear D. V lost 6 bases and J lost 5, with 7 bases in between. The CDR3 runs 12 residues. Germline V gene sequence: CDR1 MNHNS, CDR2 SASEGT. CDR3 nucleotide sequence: TGTGCCAGCAGCCGGATCAATGAAAAACTGTTTTTT. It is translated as CASSRINEKLFF.